Listed here are 25 T cell receptor beta chains from one sample, sequenced in a study of blood T cell repertoires in COVID-19. The method was immunoSEQ multiplex PCR; TCRdb's version includes in-frame clones alone and lacks a portion of them. This sample has about 130,000 clones, with 79% found just once. The sample consisted of peripheral blood. The source of these receptors is a man aged 40-49 years with active or convalescent COVID-19.

The genes are TRBV6-2 or TRBV6-3 and TRBJ2-7; the match to TRBD2 covers 14 bases. This CDR3 contains 15 residues. The junction had 4 bases not matched to a gene; V was cut back by 3 bases and J by 6 bases. Germline loops: CDR1 MNHEY, CDR2 SVGEGT. The CDR3 DNA follows: TGTGCCAGCAGTTATCGGGGGACTAGCGGGGGCGAGCAGTACTTC. It encodes CASSYRGTSGGEQYF.

The V call is TRBV5-1, the J call TRBJ1-3; D unresolved. V lost 3 bases, J lost 4 bases, and 14 bases lay in between. CDR3 length: 15 residues. Germline V CDR1 and CDR2: SGHRS, YFSETQ. The CDR3 DNA reads TGCGCCAGCAGCTCGAATACGGGTGGGGGAAACACCATATATTTT. Protein: CASSSNTGGGNTIYF.

This chain uses TRBV6-5 with TRBJ2-7; TRBD1 aligns across 8 bases. The CDR3 is 15 amino acids. The germline gives CDR1 MNHEY, CDR2 SVGAGI. V trimming: 7 bases; J trimming: 6 bases; junction bases outside the gene matches: 14. The CDR3 reads CASKPPGTGPIEQYF. Here the CDR3 DNA reads TGTGCCAGCAAGCCCCCAGGGACAGGCCCTATCGAGCAGTACTTC.

V gene TRBV7-8 combines with J gene TRBJ2-7; 9 bases line up with TRBD1. The germline V gene encodes CDR1 SGHVS and CDR2 FQNEAQ. This CDR3 contains 16 residues. The V segment lost 5 bases and the J segment 2 bases; nucleotides outside the gene matches: 10. The CDR3 here is CASSPQGGQGAYEQYF. Written as DNA, the CDR3 is TGTGCCAGCAGCCCGCAGGGGGGACAGGGAGCCTACGAGCAGTACTTC.

The chain links TRBV30 to TRBJ1-6, with 7 bases lining up with TRBD1. Unmatched junction bases numbered 13, after V lost 3 bases and J lost 8 bases. In germline, CDR1 is GTSNPN, CDR2 SVGIG (reference sequence). The CDR3 consists of 16 residues. CDR3 protein: CAWRKTSTGSYSPLHF. In DNA, the CDR3 is TGTGCCTGGAGGAAGACCTCGACAGGGTCATATTCACCCCTCCACTTT.

V gene TRBV6-5 combines with J gene TRBJ2-4, with 11 bases lining up with TRBD2. The J segment lost 3 bases and the V segment lost 0 bases, leaving 1 base of the junction unmatched. The CDR3 spans 16 residues. CDR1 is MNHEY, CDR2 SVGAGI, per germline. CDR3 residues: CASSYSLAGVKNIQYF. The CDR3 DNA reads as TGTGCCAGCAGTTACTCACTAGCGGGGGTCAAAAACATTCAGTACTTC.

V and J are TRBV6-5 and TRBJ1-5; possibly TRBD1 for D (5 bases). The germline CDR1 and CDR2 sequences are MNHEY and SVGAGI. The CDR3 consists of 14 residues. Deletions cut 2 bases from V and 5 bases from J, with 10 bases between. CDR3 sequence: CASSYGGGYQPQHF. CDR3 DNA sequence: TGTGCCAGCAGTTACGGGGGGGGGTATCAGCCCCAGCATTTT.

In its sample, this clone was seen a few times. This chain links TRBV5-1 with TRBJ2-7, with 7 bases fitting TRBD1. The V and J ends lost 3 bases and 3 bases, in that order; junction bases with no gene match: 6. The CDR3 has 14 residues. Germline CDR1 reads SGHRS; CDR2 reads YFSETQ. The DNA of the CDR3 is TGCGCCAGCAGCTATGACAGGGCAATCTACGAGCAGTACTTC. The encoded protein is CASSYDRAIYEQYF.

This chain connects TRBV5-4 to TRBJ1-3; a weak D match, TRBD1 (6 bases). Per germline, CDR1 SGHNT and CDR2 YYREEE (reference sequence). V was pared by 4 bases and J by 0 bases, with 14 bases between. CDR3 length equals 16 residues. The CDR3 coding sequence is TGTGCCAGCAGCCCTGGGACAACCGACTCTGGAAACACCATATATTTT. Amino acid sequence: CASSPGTTDSGNTIYF.

The chain carries TRBV19 and TRBJ2-3; 14 nucleotides match TRBD2. The germline V gene has CDR1 LNHDA and CDR2 SQIVND (reference sequence). The CDR3 contains 17 residues. V dropped 6 bases and J dropped 2; count of bases not matched to a gene: 7. CDR3 region: CASRRLAGGQVTDTQYF. CDR3 DNA sequence: TGTGCCAGTAGGAGACTAGCGGGGGGGCAGGTCACAGATACGCAGTATTTT.

The V gene is TRBV5-1, the J gene TRBJ2-5; D unclear. Germline loops: CDR1 SGHRS, CDR2 YFSETQ. This CDR3 region has 12 residues. V lost 0 bases and J lost 4, with 4 bases in between. The CDR3 DNA sequence: TGCGCCAGCAGCTTGGGTCGAGAGACCCAGTACTTC. This sequence encodes CASSLGRETQYF. The full variable domain, its missing parts supplied by reference TRBV5-1 and TRBJ2-5, is KAGVTQTPRYLIKTRGQQVTLSCSPISGHRSVSWYQQTPGQGLQFLFEYFSETQRNKGNFPGRFSGRQFSNSRSEMNVSTLELGDSALYLCASSLGRETQYFGPGTRLLVL.

The sample holds a few counts of this clone. The genes are TRBV2 and TRBJ2-7; D perhaps matches TRBD1 (6 bases). V gave up 4 bases and J gave up 3 bases, with 16 bases separating them. Germline values: CDR1 SNHLY, CDR2 FYNNEI. The CDR3 loop spans 15 amino acids. The CDR3 loop reads CASSGGSGTIYEQYF. The CDR3 DNA is TGTGCCAGCAGTGGTGGGTCAGGGACAATCTACGAGCAGTACTTC.

The chain is built from TRBV4-3 and TRBJ2-3; 13 nucleotides match TRBD2. CDR3 length: 16 amino acids. CDR1 is LGHNA and CDR2 is YSLEER in the germline V gene. Trimming took 2 bases from V and 6 from J; bases not matched to a gene: 5. The CDR3 DNA is TGCGCCAGCAGCCAACAACTAGCGGGGGGGTTCGATACGCAGTATTTT. Amino acid sequence: CASSQQLAGGFDTQYF.

The rearrangement links TRBV5-4 to TRBJ2-5; TRBD2 aligns across 9 bases. From germline, CDR1 is SGHNT and CDR2 YYREEE (reference sequence). The CDR3 contains 16 residues. The V gene end was trimmed by 0 bases and the J gene end by 5 bases; junction bases not matched to a gene: 8. CDR3 DNA sequence: TGTGCCAGCAGCTTGGACGCGGGGGGGCTCGTGGAGACCCAGTACTTC. Translating gives CASSLDAGGLVETQYF.

This rearrangement joins TRBV3-1 (or the pseudogene TRBV3-2) to TRBJ1-2, with D possibly TRBD1 on 5 matching bases. The CDR3 contains 14 residues. The V gene's germline CDR1 is LGHDT and CDR2 YNNKEL (reference sequence). The V gene lost 10 bases and the J gene lost 4 bases, with 19 bases spanning the gap. The CDR3, as DNA: TGTGCCACACACTCTAGGGGACTAGGCTATGGCTACACCTTC. Translated: CATHSRGLGYGYTF.

The chain has TRBV4-1 and TRBJ1-2; 7 nucleotides align to TRBD1. The CDR3 loop spans 12 amino acids. Germline V gene sequence: CDR1 MGHRA, CDR2 YSYEKL. The ends lost 5 bases at V and 3 bases at J; junction bases unmatched: 0. The CDR3 nucleotides read TGCGCCAGCAGCGGGACAGACTATGGCTACACCTTC. Amino acid sequence: CASSGTDYGYTF.

The V gene is TRBV30, the J gene TRBJ1-6; weak D call: TRBD1 (6 bases). The CDR3 length is 16 residues. Trimming shortened V by 3 bases and J by 0 bases, and 12 bases separated the two germline ends. Germline assignment: CDR1 GTSNPN and CDR2 SVGIG (reference sequence). The CDR3 region has the DNA TGTGCCTGGAGGCTAGACAGGAGCTCCTATAATTCACCCCTCCACTTT. This encodes CAWRLDRSSYNSPLHF.

The chain uses TRBV20-1 and TRBJ1-2; TRBD1 is a possible D gene (6 bases). CDR1 and CDR2 from the germline V gene are DFQATT and SNEGSKA (reference sequence). The CDR3 runs 12 residues. Trimming removed 6 bases at V and 6 bases at J, with 14 bases between. The CDR3, as DNA: TGCAGTGCCAGTCGGGGGGGCGATGGCTACACCTTC. This gives the protein CSASRGGDGYTF.

CDR3 DNA sequence: TGTGCCAGCAGCTCTCCGGGACAGCTCTACAATGAGCAGTTCTTC. Its protein is CASSSPGQLYNEQFF. The chain combines TRBV11-1 with TRBJ2-1; 7 nucleotides align to TRBD1. This CDR3 has 15 residues. Germline CDR1 SGHAT, CDR2 FQDESV (reference sequence). V gave up 4 bases and J gave up 3 bases; unmatched junction bases: 6.

This clone occurred a few times. The V gene is TRBV2, the J gene TRBJ2-7; TRBD2 matches 7 bases. The germline gives CDR1 SNHLY, CDR2 FYNNEI. With 5 bases clipped from V and 4 bases from J, the junction kept 8 bases outside the gene matches. The CDR3 length is 14 residues. CDR3 nucleotides: TGTGCCAGCAGTCTCCGGGGGGTGAGTTACGAGCAGTACTTC. This encodes CASSLRGVSYEQYF.

The J gene is TRBJ1-5, the V gene TRBV27, with TRBD1 matching 9 bases. This CDR3 is built from 18 residues. V shed 3 bases, J shed 0 bases, and the junction held 9 bases outside the gene matches. The germline V gene encodes CDR1 MNHEY and CDR2 SMNVEV (reference sequence). The CDR3, as DNA: TGTGCCAGCAGTTTGGTGACAGGGGGGGGTTTTAGCAATCAGCCCCAGCATTTT. It specifies CASSLVTGGGFSNQPQHF.

The chain joins TRBV6-1 to TRBJ1-3; D unclear. V shed 0 bases and J shed 0 bases, with 6 bases lying between them. The CDR3 covers 15 residues. CDR1 is MNHNS and CDR2 is SASEGT in the germline V gene. As DNA, the CDR3 is TGTGCCAGCAGTGAAGCCGGGTTCTCTGGAAACACCATATATTTT. It yields the protein CASSEAGFSGNTIYF.

This chain links TRBV3-1 (or the pseudogene TRBV3-2) with TRBJ1-5; D remains ambiguous. The V and J ends lost 4 bases and 6 bases respectively, with 13 bases between them. The germline V gene has CDR1 LGHDT and CDR2 YNNKEL (reference sequence). The CDR3 runs to 14 residues. Here the CDR3 reads CASSLSGGGQPQHF. The CDR3 DNA sequence: TGTGCCAGCAGCCTCAGTGGAGGAGGTCAGCCCCAGCATTTT.

The sample holds a few counts of this clone. The rearrangement uses TRBV19 and TRBJ1-5; TRBD1 matches at 7 bases. V lost 6 bases and J lost 2; bases outside the gene matches: 7. This CDR3 has 15 amino acids. Germline V gene lookup returns CDR1 LNHDA and CDR2 SQIVND (reference sequence). CDR3 bases: TGTGCCAGTAGGGGAGTCGGACAGGGCAATCAGCCCCAGCATTTT. Translation: CASRGVGQGNQPQHF.

The chain carries TRBV10-3 and TRBJ1-1, with D hard to call. With 3 bases removed from V and 6 bases from J, the gap between germline ends came to 8 bases. Germline V gives CDR1 ENHRY, CDR2 SYGVKD. The CDR3 totals 12 residues. The DNA for the CDR3 is TGTGCCATCAGTGACCCACCGGCTGAAGCTTTCTTT. Its translation is CAISDPPAEAFF.